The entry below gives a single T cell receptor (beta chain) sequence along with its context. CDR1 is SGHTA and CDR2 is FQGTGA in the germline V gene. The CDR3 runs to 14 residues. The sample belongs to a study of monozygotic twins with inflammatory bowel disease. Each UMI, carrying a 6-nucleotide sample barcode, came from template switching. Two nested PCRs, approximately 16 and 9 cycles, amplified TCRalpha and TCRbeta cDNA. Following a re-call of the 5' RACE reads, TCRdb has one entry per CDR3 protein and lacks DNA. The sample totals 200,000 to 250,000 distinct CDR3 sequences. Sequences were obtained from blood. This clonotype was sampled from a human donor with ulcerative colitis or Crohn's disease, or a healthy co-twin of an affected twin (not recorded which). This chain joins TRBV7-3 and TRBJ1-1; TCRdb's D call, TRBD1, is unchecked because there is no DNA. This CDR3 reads CASTLGGQATEAFF.